Presented here are 5 T cell receptor beta chains from one specimen sequenced in a study of OX40 agonist ivuxolimab in advanced cancers. Sequenced by immunoSEQ multiplex PCR; TCRdb stores in-frame clones only, minus some. Seen here are about 83,000 clones, approximately 79% observed once, and the top ten hold roughly 1.9%. The sample in question was CD4+ or CD8+ T cells sorted from blood, obtained in a trial of the OX40 agonist ivuxolimab. These receptors came from an adult with an advanced solid tumor such as melanoma, head and neck, liver or kidney cancer.

The chain has TRBV19 and TRBJ1-2, with no clear D. Germline V gene sequence: CDR1 LNHDA, CDR2 SQIVND (reference sequence). This CDR3 has 17 amino acids. Between the trimmed V and J ends, which lost 4 bases and 4 bases, there was a span of 22 bases. The CDR3 protein is CASSTSIGRAQVYGYTF. Written as DNA, the CDR3 is TGTGCCAGTAGTACATCTATCGGACGGGCGCAGGTCTATGGCTACACCTTC.

This clone was found a few times. The rearrangement joins TRBV29-1 to TRBJ2-2, with TRBD2 as a possible D gene (7 bases). The germline V and J ends were trimmed by 5 bases and 5 bases, with 15 bases remaining between them. This CDR3 comprises 14 residues. The germline V gene has CDR1 SQVTM and CDR2 ANQGSEA. Here the CDR3 reads CSVPRGAMTGELFF. DNA of the CDR3: TGCAGCGTTCCCCGGGGGGCGATGACCGGGGAGCTGTTTTTT.

The chain recombines TRBV19 with TRBJ2-5; D is unresolved. V was clipped by 6 bases and J by 4 bases, with 15 bases between them. Germline assignment: CDR1 LNHDA and CDR2 SQIVND (reference sequence). There are 14 residues in the CDR3. CDR3 amino acids: CASSSRPMAETQYF. The CDR3 DNA reads as TGTGCCAGTAGCTCTAGACCCATGGCAGAGACCCAGTACTTC.

This chain uses TRBV10-2 with TRBJ2-4, with unresolved D. Germline CDR1 WSHSY, CDR2 SAAADI. The CDR3 runs 16 residues. V gave up 2 bases and J gave up 0 bases, with 11 bases separating them. CDR3 loop: CASSEHSPLAKNIQYF. The DNA for the CDR3 is TGCGCCAGCAGTGAGCACAGCCCTCTAGCCAAAAACATTCAGTACTTC.

V and J are TRBV30 and TRBJ2-6; possibly TRBD1 or TRBD2 for D (6 bases each). This CDR3 is 15 amino acids long. Germline values: CDR1 GTSNPN, CDR2 SVGIG (reference sequence). Trimming left V 5 bases short and J 0 bases short, with 11 bases between. This CDR3 reads CAWGGPSSGANVLTF. The CDR3 DNA sequence: TGTGCCTGGGGGGGGCCCAGCTCTGGGGCCAACGTCCTGACTTTC.